This T cell receptor beta chain was identified during a study of T cells in Graves' hyperthyroidism and ophthalmopathy. This clonotype was seen just once. Its antigen is not known. The CDR3 runs 13 residues. Germline-derived CDR1 and CDR2 are KGHDR and SFDVKD. V shed 0 bases and J shed 5 bases, with 6 bases lying between them. Study-level results: The model forecast ophthalmopathy, anticipating it by a median around 6.5 months before onset. Separation of ophthalmopathy from stable hyperthyroidism was achieved by a 13 V-J model. Most clonotypes expanded in thyroid above 0.001 were likewise present in blood.

Amplification yielded TCR beta CDR3 regions, with RNA transcripts as the source. During a first-round RT-PCR of the TCR CDR3, the HTBI primer set was used. TCRdb re-called the multiplex PCR reads through MiXCR, storing one row per CDR3 protein. Of over 650,000 distinct CDR3 sequences listed, roughly 45% are singletons. The sequencing sample was made of peripheral blood or thyroid tissue (not recorded which). This clonotype was sampled from an adult man with Graves' disease, either hyperthyroidism or ophthalmopathy (not recorded which). V is TRBV24-1 and J is TRBJ1-1; D call uncertain. Here the CDR3 reads CATSDLGRTEAFF. The CDR3 region has the DNA TGTGCCACCAGTGATTTGGGCAGGACTGAAGCTTTCTTT.